This TCR beta chain was identified during a study of blood T cell repertoires in COVID-19. TCRdb's copy holds only in-frame clones and misses some; the assay was immunoSEQ multiplex PCR. The sample holds about 60,000 clones, roughly 80% seen once. Germline assignment: CDR1 MNHNS and CDR2 SASEGT. The CDR3 totals 16 residues. The trim removed 3 bases at V and 7 bases at J, leaving 11 bases unmatched. The V and J genes are TRBV6-1 and TRBJ2-5, with 10 bases lining up with TRBD1. The sequence came from a middle-aged woman with acute COVID-19. Sequenced: PBMCs or T cells enriched from blood (not recorded which). CDR3 nucleotide sequence: TGTGCCAGCAGTGATACGGAGACAGGGGGCGCCGGGACCCAGTACTTC. It yields the protein CASSDTETGGAGTQYF.